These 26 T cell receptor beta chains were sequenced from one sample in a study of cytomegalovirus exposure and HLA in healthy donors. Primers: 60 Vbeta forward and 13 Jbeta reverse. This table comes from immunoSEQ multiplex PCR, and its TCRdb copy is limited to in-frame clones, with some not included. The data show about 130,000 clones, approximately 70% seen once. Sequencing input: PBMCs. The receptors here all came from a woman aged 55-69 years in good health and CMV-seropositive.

The CDR3 region is CASSLRLARETQYF. The DNA of the CDR3 is TGTGCCAGCAGCTTACGACTAGCGAGGGAGACCCAGTACTTC. The chain is built from TRBV13 and TRBJ2-5; 8 bases map to TRBD2. Germline V lookup: CDR1 PRHDT, CDR2 FYEKMQ (reference sequence). This CDR3 contains 14 residues. V was clipped by 2 bases and J by 5 bases; unmatched bases: 4.

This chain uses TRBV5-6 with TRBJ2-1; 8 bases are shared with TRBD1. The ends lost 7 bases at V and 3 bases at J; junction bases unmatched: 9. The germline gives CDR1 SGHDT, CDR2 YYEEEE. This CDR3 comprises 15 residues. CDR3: CASVQKTGDYNEQFF. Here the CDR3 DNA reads TGTGCCAGCGTACAGAAGACAGGGGACTACAATGAGCAGTTCTTC.

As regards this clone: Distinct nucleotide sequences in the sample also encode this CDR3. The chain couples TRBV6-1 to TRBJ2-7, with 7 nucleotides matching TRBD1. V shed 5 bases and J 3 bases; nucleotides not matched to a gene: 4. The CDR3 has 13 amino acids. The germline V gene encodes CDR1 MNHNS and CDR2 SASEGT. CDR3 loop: CASSRQGSYEQYF. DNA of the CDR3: TGTGCCAGCAGTCGACAGGGAAGCTACGAGCAGTACTTC.

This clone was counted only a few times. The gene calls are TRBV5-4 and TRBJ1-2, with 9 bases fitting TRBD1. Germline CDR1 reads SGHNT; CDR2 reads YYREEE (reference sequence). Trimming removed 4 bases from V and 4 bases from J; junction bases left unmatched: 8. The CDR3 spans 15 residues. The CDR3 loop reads CASSAGTGLIYGYTF. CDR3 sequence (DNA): TGTGCCAGCAGCGCCGGGACAGGGCTGATCTATGGCTACACCTTC. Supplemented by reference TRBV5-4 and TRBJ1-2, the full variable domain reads ETGVTQSPTHLIKTRGQQVTLRCSSQSGHNTVSWYQQALGQGPQFIFQYYREEENGRGNFPPRFSGLQFPNYSSELNVNALELDDSALYLCASSAGTGLIYGYTFGSGTRLTVV.

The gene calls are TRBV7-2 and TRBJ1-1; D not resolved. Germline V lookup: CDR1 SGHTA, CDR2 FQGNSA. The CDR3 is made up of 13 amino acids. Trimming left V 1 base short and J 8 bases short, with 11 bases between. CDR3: CASSLGHRLEAFF. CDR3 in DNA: TGTGCCAGCAGCTTAGGACACCGGTTGGAAGCTTTCTTT.

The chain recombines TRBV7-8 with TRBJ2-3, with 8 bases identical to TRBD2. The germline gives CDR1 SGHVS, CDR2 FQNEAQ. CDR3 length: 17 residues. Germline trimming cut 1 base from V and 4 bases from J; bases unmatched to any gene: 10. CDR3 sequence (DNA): TGTGCCAGCAGCTTAGGGGGGAGCGGGGGTCGATCAGATACGCAGTATTTT. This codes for CASSLGGSGGRSDTQYF.

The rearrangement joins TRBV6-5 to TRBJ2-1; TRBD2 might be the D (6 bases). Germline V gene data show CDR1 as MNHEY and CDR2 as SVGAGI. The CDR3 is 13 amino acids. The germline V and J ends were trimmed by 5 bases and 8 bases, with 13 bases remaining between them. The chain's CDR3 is CASSRRDSDEQFF. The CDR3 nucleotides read TGTGCCAGCAGTCGCCGGGACTCCGATGAGCAGTTCTTC.

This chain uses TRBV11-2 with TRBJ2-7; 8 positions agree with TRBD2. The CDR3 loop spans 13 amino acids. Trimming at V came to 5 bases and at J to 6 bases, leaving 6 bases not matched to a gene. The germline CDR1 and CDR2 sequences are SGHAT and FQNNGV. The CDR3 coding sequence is TGTGCCAGCAGCGCTGGACTAGCTACCGAGCAGTACTTC. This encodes CASSAGLATEQYF.

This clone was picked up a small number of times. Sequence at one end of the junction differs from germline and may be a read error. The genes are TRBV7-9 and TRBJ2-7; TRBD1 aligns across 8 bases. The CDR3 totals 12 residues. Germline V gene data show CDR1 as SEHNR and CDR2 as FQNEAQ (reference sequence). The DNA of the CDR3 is TGTTCCAGCAGCTTAACAGGGGGCGAGCAGTACTTC. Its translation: CSSSLTGGEQYF.

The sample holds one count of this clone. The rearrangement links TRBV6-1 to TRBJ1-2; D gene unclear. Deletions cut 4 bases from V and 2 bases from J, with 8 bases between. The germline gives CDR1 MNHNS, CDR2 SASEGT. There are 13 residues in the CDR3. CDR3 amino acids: CASSGDINYGYTF. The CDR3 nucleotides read TGTGCCAGCAGTGGCGACATAAACTATGGCTACACCTTC.

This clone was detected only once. The CDR3: CATSNGGQAGYTF. The CDR3, as DNA: TGTGCCACCAGCAACGGGGGACAGGCCGGCTACACCTTC. The rearrangement links TRBV15 to TRBJ1-2; TRBD1 matches at 8 bases. This CDR3 contains 13 residues. V trimming: 4 bases; J trimming: 8 bases; junction bases outside the gene matches: 6. Germline CDR1 is LNHNV and CDR2 is YYDKDF (reference sequence).

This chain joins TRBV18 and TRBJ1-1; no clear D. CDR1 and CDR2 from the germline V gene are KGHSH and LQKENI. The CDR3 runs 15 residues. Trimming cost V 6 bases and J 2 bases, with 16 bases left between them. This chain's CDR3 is CASSQLGEINTEAFF. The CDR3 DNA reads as TGTGCCAGCTCCCAGCTTGGAGAGATCAACACTGAAGCTTTCTTT.

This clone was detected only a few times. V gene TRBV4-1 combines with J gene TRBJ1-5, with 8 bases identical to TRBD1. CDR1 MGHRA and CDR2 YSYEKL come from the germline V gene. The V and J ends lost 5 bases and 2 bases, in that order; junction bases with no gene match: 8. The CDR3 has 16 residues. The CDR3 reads CASSATLQGGNQPQHF. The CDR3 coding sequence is TGCGCCAGCAGCGCCACCTTACAGGGGGGCAATCAGCCCCAGCATTTT.

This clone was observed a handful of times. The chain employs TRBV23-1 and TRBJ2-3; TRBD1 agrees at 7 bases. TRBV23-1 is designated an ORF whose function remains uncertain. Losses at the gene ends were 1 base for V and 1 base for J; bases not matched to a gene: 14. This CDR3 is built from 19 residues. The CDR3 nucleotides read TGCGCCAGCAGTCAATACCAAGGGGGCTTGTCGGCTGGCACAGATACGCAGTATTTT. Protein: CASSQYQGGLSAGTDTQYF.

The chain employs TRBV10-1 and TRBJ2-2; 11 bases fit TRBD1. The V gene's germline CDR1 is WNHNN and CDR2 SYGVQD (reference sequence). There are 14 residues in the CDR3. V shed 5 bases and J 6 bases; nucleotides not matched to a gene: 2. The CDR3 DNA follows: TGCGCCAGCAGTCCGGGACAGGGGGCCGGGGAGCTGTTTTTT. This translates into CASSPGQGAGELFF.

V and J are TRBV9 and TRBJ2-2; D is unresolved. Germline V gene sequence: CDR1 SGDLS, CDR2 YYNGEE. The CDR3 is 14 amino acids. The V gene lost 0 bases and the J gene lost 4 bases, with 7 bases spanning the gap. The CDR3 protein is CASSVGAPTGELFF. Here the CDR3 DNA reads TGTGCCAGCAGCGTAGGAGCTCCCACCGGGGAGCTGTTTTTT.

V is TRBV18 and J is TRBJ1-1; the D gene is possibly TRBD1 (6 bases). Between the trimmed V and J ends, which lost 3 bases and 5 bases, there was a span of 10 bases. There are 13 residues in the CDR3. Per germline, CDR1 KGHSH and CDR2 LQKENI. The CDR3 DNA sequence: TGTGCCAGCTCACCCACAGGGCGGACTGAAGCTTTCTTT. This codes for CASSPTGRTEAFF.

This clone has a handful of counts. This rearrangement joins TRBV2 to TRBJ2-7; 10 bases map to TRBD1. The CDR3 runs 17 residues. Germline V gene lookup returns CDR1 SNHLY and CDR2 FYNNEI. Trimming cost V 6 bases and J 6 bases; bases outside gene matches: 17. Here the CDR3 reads CASSPSTSPGQGREQYF. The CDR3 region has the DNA TGTGCCAGCAGCCCGTCCACTTCACCGGGACAGGGGCGCGAGCAGTACTTC.

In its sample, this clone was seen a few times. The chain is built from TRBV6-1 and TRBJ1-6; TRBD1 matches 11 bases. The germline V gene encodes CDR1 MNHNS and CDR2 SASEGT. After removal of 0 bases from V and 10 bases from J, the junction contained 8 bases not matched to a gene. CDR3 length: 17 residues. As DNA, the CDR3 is TGTGCCAGCAGTGAAGCGGCCGGGACAGGGGGAAGCTCACCCCTCCACTTT. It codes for CASSEAAGTGGSSPLHF.

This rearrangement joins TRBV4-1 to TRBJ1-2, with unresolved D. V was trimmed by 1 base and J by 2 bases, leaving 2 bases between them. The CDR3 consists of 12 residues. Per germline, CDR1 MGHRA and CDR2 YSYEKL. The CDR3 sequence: CASSQVNYGYTF. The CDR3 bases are TGCGCCAGCAGCCAAGTAAACTATGGCTACACCTTC.

CDR3 protein: CASSLLTSGSYNEQFF. As DNA, the CDR3 is TGTGCCAGCAGCCTTTTAACTAGCGGGTCCTACAATGAGCAGTTCTTC. The chain links TRBV11-1 to TRBJ2-1; 9 bases align to TRBD2. The junction had 6 bases not matched to a gene; V was cut back by 5 bases and J by 1 base. Germline CDR1 is SGHAT and CDR2 is FQDESV (reference sequence). CDR3 length: 16 residues.

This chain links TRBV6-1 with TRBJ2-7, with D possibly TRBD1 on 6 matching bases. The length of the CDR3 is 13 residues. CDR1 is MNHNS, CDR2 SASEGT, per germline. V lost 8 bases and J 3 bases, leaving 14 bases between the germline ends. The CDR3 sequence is CASQLTGGYEQYF. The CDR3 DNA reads TGTGCCAGCCAGCTGACAGGAGGCTACGAGCAGTACTTC.

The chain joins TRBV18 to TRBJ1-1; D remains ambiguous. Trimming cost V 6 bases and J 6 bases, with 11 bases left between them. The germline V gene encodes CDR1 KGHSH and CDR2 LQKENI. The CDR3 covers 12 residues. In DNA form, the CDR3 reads TGTGCCAGCTCGCGGGGAGTTGCTGAAGCTTTCTTT. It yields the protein CASSRGVAEAFF.

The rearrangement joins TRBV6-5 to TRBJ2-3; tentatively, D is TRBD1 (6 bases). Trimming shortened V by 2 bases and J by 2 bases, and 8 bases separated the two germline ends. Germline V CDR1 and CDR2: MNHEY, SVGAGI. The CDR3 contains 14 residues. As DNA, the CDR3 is TGTGCCAGCAGTTACGGGACATTCACAGATACGCAGTATTTT. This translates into CASSYGTFTDTQYF.

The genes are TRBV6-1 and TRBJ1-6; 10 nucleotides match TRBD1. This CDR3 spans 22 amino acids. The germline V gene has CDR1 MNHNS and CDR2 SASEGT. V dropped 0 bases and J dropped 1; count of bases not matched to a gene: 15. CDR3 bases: TGTGCCAGCAGTGAAGCGCTTCATAGGGACAGGGGAGATAGGTCCTATAATTCACCCCTCCACTTT. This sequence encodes CASSEALHRDRGDRSYNSPLHF.

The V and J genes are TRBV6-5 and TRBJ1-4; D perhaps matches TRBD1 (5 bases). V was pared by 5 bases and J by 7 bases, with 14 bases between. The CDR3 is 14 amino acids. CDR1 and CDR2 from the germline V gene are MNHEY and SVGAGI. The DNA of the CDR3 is TGTGCCAGCAGTGGAGCAGGGATGGTTGAAAAACTGTTTTTT. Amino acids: CASSGAGMVEKLFF.